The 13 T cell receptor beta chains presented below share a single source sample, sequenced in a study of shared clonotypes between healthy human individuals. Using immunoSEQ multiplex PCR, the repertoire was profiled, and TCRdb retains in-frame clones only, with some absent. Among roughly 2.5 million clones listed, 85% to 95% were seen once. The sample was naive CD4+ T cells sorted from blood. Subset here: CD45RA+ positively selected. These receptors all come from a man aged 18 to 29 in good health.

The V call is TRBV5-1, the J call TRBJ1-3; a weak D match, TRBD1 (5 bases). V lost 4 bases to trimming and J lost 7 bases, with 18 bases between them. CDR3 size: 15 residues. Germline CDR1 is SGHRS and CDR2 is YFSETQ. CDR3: CASSTTPGGSNTIYF. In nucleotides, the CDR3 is TGCGCCAGCAGCACAACTCCCGGGGGTTCGAACACCATATATTTT.

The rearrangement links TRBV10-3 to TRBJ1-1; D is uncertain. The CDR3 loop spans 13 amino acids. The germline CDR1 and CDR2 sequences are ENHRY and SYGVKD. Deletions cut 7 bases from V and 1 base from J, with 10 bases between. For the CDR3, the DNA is TGTGCCATCAAGGGCTCGGGGAACACTGAAGCTTTCTTT. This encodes CAIKGSGNTEAFF.

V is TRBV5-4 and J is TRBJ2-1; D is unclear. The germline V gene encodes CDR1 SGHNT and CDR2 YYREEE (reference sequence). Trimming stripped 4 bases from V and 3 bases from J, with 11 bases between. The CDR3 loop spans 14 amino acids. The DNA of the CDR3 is TGTGCCAGCAGCCTTCCAGACCGCTACAATGAGCAGTTCTTC. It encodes CASSLPDRYNEQFF.

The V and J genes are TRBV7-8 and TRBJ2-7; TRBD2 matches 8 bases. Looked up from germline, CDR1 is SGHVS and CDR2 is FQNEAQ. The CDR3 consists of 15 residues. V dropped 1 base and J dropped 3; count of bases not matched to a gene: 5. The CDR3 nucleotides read TGTGCCAGCAGCTTAGTCGCCGGGACTAGCTACGAGCAGTACTTC. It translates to CASSLVAGTSYEQYF.

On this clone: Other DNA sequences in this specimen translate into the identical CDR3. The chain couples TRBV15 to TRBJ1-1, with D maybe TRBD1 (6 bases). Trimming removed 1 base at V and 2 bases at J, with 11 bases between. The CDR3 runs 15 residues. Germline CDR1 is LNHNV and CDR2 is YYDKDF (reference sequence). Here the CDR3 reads CATSRVPGVNTEAFF. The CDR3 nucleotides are TGTGCCACCAGCAGAGTCCCAGGGGTTAACACTGAAGCTTTCTTT. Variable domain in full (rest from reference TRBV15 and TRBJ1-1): DAMVIQNPRYQVTQFGKPVTLSCSQTLNHNVMYWYQQKSSQAPKLLFHYYDKDFNNEADTPDNFQSRRPNTSFCFLDIRSPGLGDTAMYLCATSRVPGVNTEAFFGQGTRLTVV.

CDR3 amino acids: CASFKDRNTEAFF. The CDR3 DNA follows: TGTGCCAGCTTTAAGGACAGAAACACTGAAGCTTTCTTT. The chain carries TRBV18 and TRBJ1-1; D is possibly TRBD1 (6 bases). V was trimmed by 7 bases and J by 2 bases, leaving 11 bases between them. The CDR3 length is 13 residues. Germline CDR1 KGHSH, CDR2 LQKENI.

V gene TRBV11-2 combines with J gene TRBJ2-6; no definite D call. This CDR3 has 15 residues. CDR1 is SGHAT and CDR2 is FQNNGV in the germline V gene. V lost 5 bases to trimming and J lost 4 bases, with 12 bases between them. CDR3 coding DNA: TGTGCCAGCAGCCTTGGGGTAACCGGGGCCAACGTCCTGACTTTC. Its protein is CASSLGVTGANVLTF.

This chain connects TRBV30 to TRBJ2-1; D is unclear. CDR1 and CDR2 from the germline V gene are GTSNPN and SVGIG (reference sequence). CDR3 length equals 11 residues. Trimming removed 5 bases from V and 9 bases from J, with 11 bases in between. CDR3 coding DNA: TGTGCCTGGGGTCGTAGTGGTGAGCAGTTCTTC. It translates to CAWGRSGEQFF.

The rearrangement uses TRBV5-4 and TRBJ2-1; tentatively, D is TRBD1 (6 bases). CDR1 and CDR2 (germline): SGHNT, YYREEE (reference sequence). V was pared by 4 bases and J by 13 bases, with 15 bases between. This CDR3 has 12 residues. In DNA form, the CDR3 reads TGTGCCAGCAGCGAAGACAGGCGCCTCCAGTTCTTC. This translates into CASSEDRRLQFF.

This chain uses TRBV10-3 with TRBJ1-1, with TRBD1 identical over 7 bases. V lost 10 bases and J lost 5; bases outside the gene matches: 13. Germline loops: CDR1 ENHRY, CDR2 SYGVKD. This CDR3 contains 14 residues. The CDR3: CATATEGARTEAFF. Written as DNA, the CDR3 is TGTGCCACGGCGACTGAGGGGGCTCGAACTGAAGCTTTCTTT.

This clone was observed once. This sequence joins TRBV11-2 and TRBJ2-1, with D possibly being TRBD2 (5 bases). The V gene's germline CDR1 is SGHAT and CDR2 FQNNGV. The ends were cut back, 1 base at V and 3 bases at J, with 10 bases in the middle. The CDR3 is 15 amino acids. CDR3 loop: CASSLAVAYYNEQFF. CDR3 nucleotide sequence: TGTGCCAGCAGCTTAGCCGTAGCGTACTACAATGAGCAGTTCTTC.

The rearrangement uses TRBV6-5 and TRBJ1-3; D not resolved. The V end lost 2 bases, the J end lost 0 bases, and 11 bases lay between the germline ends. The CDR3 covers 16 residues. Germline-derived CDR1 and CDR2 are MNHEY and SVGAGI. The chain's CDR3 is CASSYASPRSGNTIYF. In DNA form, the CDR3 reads TGTGCCAGCAGTTACGCCAGCCCTCGCTCTGGAAACACCATATATTTT.

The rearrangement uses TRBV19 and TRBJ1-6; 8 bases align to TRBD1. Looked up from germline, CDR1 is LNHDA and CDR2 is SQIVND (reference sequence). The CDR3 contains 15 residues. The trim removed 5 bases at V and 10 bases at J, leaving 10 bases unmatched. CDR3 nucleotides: TGTGCCAGTAGTGTAGGACAGGGAATAGACTCACCCCTCCACTTT. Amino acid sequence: CASSVGQGIDSPLHF.